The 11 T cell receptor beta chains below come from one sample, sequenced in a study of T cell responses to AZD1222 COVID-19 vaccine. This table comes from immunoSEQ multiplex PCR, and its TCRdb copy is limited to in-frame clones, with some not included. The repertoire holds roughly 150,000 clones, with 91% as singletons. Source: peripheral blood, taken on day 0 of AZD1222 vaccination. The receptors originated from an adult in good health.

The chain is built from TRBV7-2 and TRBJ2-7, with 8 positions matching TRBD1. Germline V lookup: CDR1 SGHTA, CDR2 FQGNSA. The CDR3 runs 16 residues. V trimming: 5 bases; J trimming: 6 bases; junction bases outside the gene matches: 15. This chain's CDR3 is CASSPTSRGRLTEQYF. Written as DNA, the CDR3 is TGTGCCAGCAGCCCGACGTCCAGGGGGCGCTTGACCGAGCAGTACTTC.

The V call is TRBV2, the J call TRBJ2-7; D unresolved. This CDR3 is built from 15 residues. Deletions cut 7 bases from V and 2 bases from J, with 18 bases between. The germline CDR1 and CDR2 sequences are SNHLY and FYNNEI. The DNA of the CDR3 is TGTGCCAGCACGCGAGGCCGGGCCTCCGCCTACGAGCAGTACTTC. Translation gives CASTRGRASAYEQYF.

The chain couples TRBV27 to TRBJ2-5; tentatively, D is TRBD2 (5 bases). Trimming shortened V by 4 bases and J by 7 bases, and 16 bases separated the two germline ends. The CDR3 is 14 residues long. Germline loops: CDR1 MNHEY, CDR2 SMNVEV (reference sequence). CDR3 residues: CASSSFGELGTQYF. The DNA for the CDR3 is TGTGCCAGCAGTTCTTTTGGGGAGCTGGGGACCCAGTACTTC.

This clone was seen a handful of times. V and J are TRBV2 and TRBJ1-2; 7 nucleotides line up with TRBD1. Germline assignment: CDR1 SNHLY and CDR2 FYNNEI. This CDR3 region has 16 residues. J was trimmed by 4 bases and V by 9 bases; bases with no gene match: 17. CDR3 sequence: CASVGAPTGDLYGYTF. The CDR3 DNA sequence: TGTGCCAGTGTCGGGGCCCCTACAGGGGACCTCTATGGCTACACCTTC.

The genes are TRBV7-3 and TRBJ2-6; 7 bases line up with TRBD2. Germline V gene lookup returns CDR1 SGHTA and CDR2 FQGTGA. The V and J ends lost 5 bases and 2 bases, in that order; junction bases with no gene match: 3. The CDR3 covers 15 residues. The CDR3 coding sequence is TGTGCCAGCAGCCCTGGGGGGGCTGGGGCCAACGTCCTGACTTTC. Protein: CASSPGGAGANVLTF.

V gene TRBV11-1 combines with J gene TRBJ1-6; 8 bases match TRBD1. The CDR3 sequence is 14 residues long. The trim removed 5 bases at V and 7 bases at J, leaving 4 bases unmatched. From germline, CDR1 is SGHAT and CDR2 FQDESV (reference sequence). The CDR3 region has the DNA TGTGCCAGCAGCCCGCGGGACAGGAATTCACCCCTCCACTTT. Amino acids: CASSPRDRNSPLHF.

The CDR3 region is CASSQDRGAYEQYF. CDR3 sequence (DNA): TGTGCCAGCAGCCAAGACAGGGGCGCCTACGAGCAGTACTTC. This chain joins TRBV27 and TRBJ2-7, with TRBD1 matching 8 bases. Germline V gene lookup returns CDR1 MNHEY and CDR2 SMNVEV (reference sequence). V lost 6 bases to trimming and J lost 2 bases; unmatched junction nucleotides: 6. CDR3 length: 14 residues.

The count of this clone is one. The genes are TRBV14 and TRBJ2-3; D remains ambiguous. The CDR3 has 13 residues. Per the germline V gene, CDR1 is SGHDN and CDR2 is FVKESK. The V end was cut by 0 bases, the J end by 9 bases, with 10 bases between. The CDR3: CASSQDIIRTQYF. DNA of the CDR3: TGTGCCAGCAGCCAAGATATTATCAGGACGCAGTATTTT.

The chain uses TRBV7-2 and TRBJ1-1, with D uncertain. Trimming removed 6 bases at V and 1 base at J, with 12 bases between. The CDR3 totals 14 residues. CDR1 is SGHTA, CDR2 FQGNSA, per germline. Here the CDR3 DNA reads TGTGCCAGCAGTAGAGGACGGTCGAACACTGAAGCTTTCTTT. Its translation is CASSRGRSNTEAFF. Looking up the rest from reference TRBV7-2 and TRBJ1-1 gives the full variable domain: GAGVSQSPSNKVTEKGKDVELRCDPISGHTALYWYRQSLGQGLEFLIYFQGNSAPDKSGLPSDRFSAERTGGSVSTLTIQRTQQEDSAVYLCASSRGRSNTEAFFGQGTRLTVV.

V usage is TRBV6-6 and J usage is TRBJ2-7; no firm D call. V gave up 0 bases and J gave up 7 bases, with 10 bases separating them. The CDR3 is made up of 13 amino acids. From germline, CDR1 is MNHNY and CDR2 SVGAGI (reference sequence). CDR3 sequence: CASSYSIGREQYF. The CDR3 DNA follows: TGTGCCAGCAGTTACTCGATCGGAAGAGAGCAGTACTTC.

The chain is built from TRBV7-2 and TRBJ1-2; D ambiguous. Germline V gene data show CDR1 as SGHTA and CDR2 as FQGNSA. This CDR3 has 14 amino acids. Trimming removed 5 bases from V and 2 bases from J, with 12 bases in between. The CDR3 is CASSPGAVNYGYTF. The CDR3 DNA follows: TGTGCCAGCAGCCCGGGTGCAGTAAACTATGGCTACACCTTC.